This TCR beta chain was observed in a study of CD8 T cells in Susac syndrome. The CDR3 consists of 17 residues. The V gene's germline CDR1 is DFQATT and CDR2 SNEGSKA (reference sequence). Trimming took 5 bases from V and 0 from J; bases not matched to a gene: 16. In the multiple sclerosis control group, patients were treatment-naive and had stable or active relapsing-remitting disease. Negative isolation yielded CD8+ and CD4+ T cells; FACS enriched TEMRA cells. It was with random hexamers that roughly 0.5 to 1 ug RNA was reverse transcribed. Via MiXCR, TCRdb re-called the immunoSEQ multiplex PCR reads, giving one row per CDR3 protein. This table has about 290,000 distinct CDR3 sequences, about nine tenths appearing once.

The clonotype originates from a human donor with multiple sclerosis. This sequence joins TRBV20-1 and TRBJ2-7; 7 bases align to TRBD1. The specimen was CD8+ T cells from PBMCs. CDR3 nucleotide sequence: TGCAGTGCTCAGCGAGAACGGGACAGAATAACCTCCTACGAGCAGTACTTC. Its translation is CSAQRERDRITSYEQYF.